The TCR beta chain described here comes from a study of HIV-infected children after antiretroviral therapy interruption. Whole-study context: For the interruption arm, samples span week 0 through about 3 years after study end.

There are 15 residues in the CDR3. Germline V gene sequence: CDR1 MDHEN, CDR2 SYDVKM. With 4 bases removed from V and 0 bases from J, the gap between germline ends came to 13 bases. This clonotype was picked up many times. Unique molecular identifiers were included in an RNA-based 3' RACE TCR library. From the 3' RACE reads, TCRdb called clonotypes with MiXCR, one entry per CDR3 protein. The sample records fewer than 20,000 distinct CDR3 sequences, more than 3% being singletons. Treatment meaning: PENTA 11 planned treatment interruption arm or continuous ART arm. The sample here was CD45RA+ CD4+ T cells from PBMCs, taken from a donor given antiretroviral therapy, either interrupted or continuous. Sample subset: naive CD4+ CD45RA+ CD45RO- T cells. This TCR was recovered from a child aged 2 to 17 with HIV. This chain joins TRBV28 and TRBJ2-7, with D tentatively TRBD1 (5 bases). The chain's CDR3 is CASSSGHPSSYEQYF. The DNA for the CDR3 is TGTGCCAGCAGTTCTGGACATCCGAGCTCCTACGAGCAGTACTTC.